The T cell receptor (beta chain) described here comes from a study of blood T cells in healthy people across ages (dated by TCRdb to the mid-2010s). Turning to the overall study: Template switching captured roughly one uniquely barcoded TCR beta cDNA molecule per two T cells in model experiments. To track age-related changes in TCR beta repertoire diversity, the study relied on deep sequencing normalized with unique cDNA molecular identifiers. The donors were split into four age groups: young (average about 15 years), middle-aged (roughly 39), aged (about 56) and long-lived (under 90). To avoid experimental bias, donors of different ages were randomly spread across the sequencing lanes. Using the same blood draw, the study looked at two additional independent replicas of 1 million unique cDNA reads for two donors, one aged 18 to 30 and the other aged 80 or older. Overall study outcomes, separate from this receptor: Because donor CMV infection status was unknown, age-related changes in expanded clonotypes were potentially confounded. Since profiling was done on bulk unsorted PBMCs, naive and antigen-experienced compartments could not be conclusively compared. The percentage of naive T cells measured by flow cytometry correlated strongly with observed TCR beta diversity. Total diversity estimates from one million sequenced T cells were considered lower bounds and underestimates. Compared with the aged group, more naive CD4+ T cells, fewer expanded clones and increased TCR diversity were shown by the long-lived group, suggesting age selection. Observed TCR beta diversity per million T cells fell roughly linearly with age, and a significant reduction was already apparent by age around 40.

From the germline V gene (reference sequence), CDR1 is PRHDT and CDR2 is FYEKMQ. From the cysteine through the phenylalanine, the CDR3 covers 14 amino acids. Only CDR3 DNA is held: 42 bases, read in frame from base 1. V gives up 5 bases and J gives up 3 bases, and the segment between their germline ends measures 13 bases. The roughly 39 donors, aged about 6 to 95 years, were systemically healthy Caucasian individuals from Russia. Each donor gave 8 to 10 milliliters of peripheral blood, collected into EDTA-treated Vacutainer tubes. Ficoll-Paque density-gradient centrifugation was used to isolate PBMCs, with at least 7 million per sample. Trizol reagent was used to extract total RNA from PBMCs, with at least 6 micrograms per sample. For every donor, flow cytometry on a PBMC aliquot measured the percentage of naive CD45RAhigh/CD27high T cells. This clonotype was observed a few times. What antigen it recognizes has not been identified. Nothing much larger sits one base from this clone, and base qualities are not available.

Library creation used 5' RACE. The second PCR ran for about 7 to 11 cycles and used a J-beta primer mix along with a sample-barcoded 5' primer. A template-switch 5' adaptor carrying 12 random nucleotides introduced a unique molecular identifier onto each TCR beta cDNA molecule. Each sample yielded at least 2.5 million CDR3-containing paired-end reads. The Mint cDNA synthesis kit, primed by a TRBC-specific oligonucleotide, was used to synthesize first-strand cDNA from all RNA. All cDNA was treated with uracil-DNA glycosylase and then went through a first 18-cycle PCR with the universal primers M1SS and BC2_uni_R. The paper's processing steps were these. For normalization, 1 million high-quality reads were randomly selected from each sample, with every read carrying a distinct molecular identifier. Reads with shared molecular identifiers were discarded instead of being binned into consensus sequences. MiTCR, with a Q25 quality threshold and the strictest error-elimination algorithm, was used for CDR3 identification, clonotype clustering and error correction. Lower-bound total TCR beta diversity was estimated with a nonparametric unseen species model using Euler transformation. TCRdb reran the public reads through fastp at Q25 and MiXCR, keeping productive beta chains. Records with the same CDR3 protein are collapsed into one entry carrying the most frequent genes and DNA. The V and J calls follow TCRdb's processing rather than the paper's. Within this sample are some 1,800,000 distinct CDR3 sequences, with about 39% of them counted one time only. The ten largest clones add up to roughly 24% of the sample.

The sequence links TRBV13 to TRBJ1-2, with TRBD1 perhaps the D gene, on 6 matching bases. The sequencing sample was made of blood. The sequence was collected from a human donor in good health. The DNA sequence reads TGTGCCAGCAGCGGAGGACAGAGGGACTATGGCTACACCTTC. This translates into CASSGGQRDYGYTF.